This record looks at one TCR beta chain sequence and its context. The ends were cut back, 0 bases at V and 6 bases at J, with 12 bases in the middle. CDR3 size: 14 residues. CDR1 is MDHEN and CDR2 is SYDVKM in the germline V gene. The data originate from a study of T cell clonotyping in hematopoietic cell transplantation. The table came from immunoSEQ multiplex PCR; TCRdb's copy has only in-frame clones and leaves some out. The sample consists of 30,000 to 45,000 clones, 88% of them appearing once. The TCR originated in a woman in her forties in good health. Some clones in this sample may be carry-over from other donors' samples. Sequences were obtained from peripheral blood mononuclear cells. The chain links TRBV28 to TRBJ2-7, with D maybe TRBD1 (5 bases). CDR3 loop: CASSLWFQGGEQYF. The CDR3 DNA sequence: TGTGCCAGCAGTTTATGGTTTCAGGGCGGCGAGCAGTACTTC.